The T cell receptor beta chain described here comes from a study of T-cell memory formation after mild COVID-19. Findings and limits, study-wide: Confirmation of SARS-CoV-2 specificity was lacking for second-wave clones peaking day 37.

TCRdb reprocessed the 5' RACE reads via MiXCR and lists one record per CDR3 protein. The sample has 360,000 or so distinct CDR3 sequences, around 27% seen once. About this clonotype itself: Antigen: not known.

Germline V gives CDR1 LNHDA, CDR2 SQIVND (reference sequence). V shed 5 bases and J 4 bases; nucleotides not matched to a gene: 4. CDR3 length: 15 residues. This sequence originates from an adult woman who had mild COVID-19 (a few samples of this study predate the infection). Cell type and time point are not known. The sample comprised PBMCs or a T cell subset sorted from them (not recorded which). The chain is built from TRBV19 and TRBJ2-3, with TRBD2 matching 12 bases. The CDR3 here is CASSVLAGGADTQYF. Here the CDR3 DNA reads TGTGCCAGTAGTGTCCTAGCGGGAGGGGCAGATACGCAGTATTTT.